This T cell receptor beta chain was found in a study of T cells after yellow fever vaccination. In the study overall: For low cell numbers, libraries were made with SMART-Seq v4 Ultra Low Input. Findings of the study overall: The bulk population could contribute abundant contaminating clonotypes to FACS-sorted repertoires.

The CDR3 is made up of 15 amino acids. V shed 5 bases and J shed 4 bases, with 17 bases lying between them. Germline lookup yields CDR1 LNHNV and CDR2 YYDKDF (reference sequence). 5'RACE template switching generated TCR cDNA, adding a universal primer site and UMIs. TCRdb independently ran MiXCR on the 5' RACE reads; one entry per CDR3 protein. Altogether nearly 550,000 distinct CDR3 sequences are present, over 15% being singletons, with the ten largest covering approximately 15%. As for this clonotype: The antigen remains unidentified.

This chain joins TRBV15 and TRBJ1-2; TRBD1 is a possible D gene (6 bases). The input for sequencing was PBMCs, taken 15 days after the yellow fever booster vaccination. The receptor was isolated from a man younger than 40 who received the YFV17D yellow fever vaccine. The CDR3 DNA follows: TGTGCCACCAGCGAGAAGCTGCAGGGGCTCTATGGCTACACCTTC. Encoded protein: CATSEKLQGLYGYTF.